This T cell receptor (beta chain) was obtained from a study of cytotoxic CD8 clonotypes in ibrutinib-treated CLL. Per germline, CDR1 SGDLS and CDR2 YYNGEE. The CDR3 totals 16 residues. With 0 bases clipped from V and 5 bases from J, the junction kept 9 bases outside the gene matches. Clones were read by immunoSEQ multiplex PCR, and TCRdb kept only the in-frame ones, dropping some. The data hold some 85,000 clones, with approximately 80% observed a single time. Findings and limits, study-wide: On treatment, the uncommon public clonotypes contracted or remained stable.

About this clone itself: Its antigen remains unknown.

The sample consisted of PBMCs, taken after 24 months of ibrutinib treatment. The TCR originated in a human donor with chronic lymphocytic leukemia. The chain uses TRBV9 and TRBJ2-5; 8 bases agree with TRBD1. CDR3 amino acids: CASSVGSGQGTETQYF. The CDR3 region has the DNA TGTGCCAGCAGCGTAGGATCCGGACAGGGTACGGAGACCCAGTACTTC.